This T cell receptor beta chain was sequenced during a study of cytomegalovirus exposure and HLA in healthy donors. Trimming stripped 5 bases from V and 2 bases from J, with 10 bases between. The CDR3 sequence is 13 residues long. The germline CDR1 and CDR2 sequences are MNHEY and SMNVEV (reference sequence). General study points: As was reported, the HLA-A and HLA-B alleles of most subjects were accurately predicted from TCR beta sequences.

This clone was observed once. Its matching antigen is unknown. Primers for the PCR totalled 60 Vbeta and 13 Jbeta. The assay was immunoSEQ multiplex PCR, and TCRdb's table has in-frame clones only and misses some. Of around 250,000 clones in the sample, approximately 80% are singletons; the top ten hold around 8%. The clonotype was recovered from a woman in her sixties in good health and CMV-seropositive. The sequenced material came from PBMCs. The chain uses TRBV27 and TRBJ2-7; the D is unclear. The CDR3 DNA is TGTGCCAGCAGTCACGGCGGAGCCTACGAGCAGTACTTC. It specifies CASSHGGAYEQYF.